Presented here are 26 T cell receptor beta chains from one specimen sequenced in a study of T-cell reconstitution after alpha-beta-depleted transplantation in children. It was with unique molecular identifiers that the TCRbeta library was prepared. TCRdb re-called the PCR reads through MiXCR, storing one row per CDR3 protein. The sample records more than 400,000 distinct CDR3 sequences, 43% being singletons. The sequencing here drew on PBMCs, taken before TCRalphabeta/CD19-depleted stem cell transplant. Every receptor here comes from a girl aged 2-10 years with aplastic anemia, due to receive a stem cell transplant.

The chain employs TRBV20-1 and TRBJ2-7; D tentatively fits TRBD1 or TRBD2 (5 bases each). The germline gives CDR1 DFQATT, CDR2 SNEGSKA (reference sequence). The CDR3 has 13 residues. Between the trimmed V and J ends, which lost 4 bases and 5 bases, there was a span of 15 bases. As DNA, the CDR3 is TGCAGTGCTAAACGGGACGCTGGGGACGAGCAGTACTTC. It codes for CSAKRDAGDEQYF.

This clonotype showed up many times. The chain carries TRBV7-6 and TRBJ2-6; TRBD1 agrees at 7 bases. Germline V CDR1 and CDR2: SGHVS, FNYEAQ. With 4 bases clipped from V and 4 bases from J, the junction kept 10 bases outside the gene matches. This CDR3 is 17 amino acids long. The CDR3 loop is CASSSRQGLRGANVLTF. The DNA for the CDR3 is TGTGCCAGCAGCTCTAGACAGGGTCTTAGGGGGGCCAACGTCCTGACTTTC.

The genes are TRBV29-1 and TRBJ2-3; 8 bases fit TRBD1. Germline trimming cut 7 bases from V and 6 bases from J; bases unmatched to any gene: 12. This CDR3 region has 14 residues. In germline, CDR1 is SQVTM, CDR2 ANQGSEA. CDR3 in amino acids: CSGRGHFELDTQYF. The CDR3 DNA reads as TGCAGCGGCAGGGGGCATTTTGAGTTGGATACGCAGTATTTT.

This clonotype was counted between two and nine times. The rearrangement links TRBV7-2 to TRBJ1-5; D possibly corresponds to TRBD1 (5 bases). Germline V gene data show CDR1 as SGHTA and CDR2 as FQGNSA. This CDR3 is built from 14 residues. V was cut by 7 bases and J by 9 bases, with 19 bases left in between. The CDR3 protein is CASTNRGGAGPQHF. CDR3 sequence (DNA): TGTGCCAGCACCAATCGGGGGGGAGCGGGGCCCCAGCATTTT.

V and J are TRBV20-1 and TRBJ1-2; D uncertain. This CDR3 region has 12 residues. CDR1 DFQATT and CDR2 SNEGSKA come from the germline V gene (reference sequence). The ends were cut back, 3 bases at V and 9 bases at J, with 14 bases in the middle. CDR3 in DNA: TGCAGTGCTAGCCCCCCGGGTTTGAGCTACACCTTC. Protein: CSASPPGLSYTF.

This clonotype was picked up many times. The chain carries TRBV7-9 and TRBJ2-7, with D unclear. The CDR3 is 13 residues long. From germline, CDR1 is SEHNR and CDR2 FQNEAQ (reference sequence). V lost 7 bases to trimming and J lost 3 bases, with 13 bases between them. The CDR3 nucleotides read TGTGCCAGCACCTTCGGCGGTTACTACGAGCAGTACTTC. Amino acid sequence: CASTFGGYYEQYF.

The V gene is TRBV7-2, the J gene TRBJ2-4; D perhaps matches TRBD2 (6 bases). Germline V gene sequence: CDR1 SGHTA, CDR2 FQGNSA. V lost 3 bases and J lost 3, with 15 bases in between. The CDR3 loop spans 16 amino acids. Written as DNA, the CDR3 is TGTGCCAGCAGCTTCTATCGCGGGATGAGCAAAAACATTCAGTACTTC. Translation gives CASSFYRGMSKNIQYF. The variable domain in full, completed from reference TRBV7-2 and TRBJ2-4, reads GAGVSQSPSNKVTEKGKDVELRCDPISGHTALYWYRQSLGQGLEFLIYFQGNSAPDKSGLPSDRFSAERTGGSVSTLTIQRTQQEDSAVYLCASSFYRGMSKNIQYFGAGTRLSVL.

On this clonotype itself: A read error may be the cause here, since a much bigger clone is one base away. The rearrangement links TRBV11-2 to TRBJ2-2; D is undetermined. Looked up from germline, CDR1 is SGHAT and CDR2 is FQNNGV. V lost 5 bases and J lost 5, with 6 bases in between. There are 12 residues in the CDR3. The CDR3 coding sequence is TGTGCCAGCAGCCCATGGACCGGGGAGCTGTTTTTT. Protein product: CASSPWTGELFF.

J is TRBJ1-5 and V is TRBV5-6; 8 bases fit TRBD1. Germline CDR1 and CDR2: SGHDT and YYEEEE. Losses at the gene ends were 2 bases for V and 1 base for J; bases not matched to a gene: 8. CDR3 length: 17 amino acids. The CDR3 sequence: CASSFRTGITSNQPQHF. The CDR3 DNA is TGTGCCAGCAGCTTCCGGACAGGGATTACGAGCAATCAGCCCCAGCATTTT. The whole variable domain, remainder taken from reference TRBV5-6 and TRBJ1-5, is DAGVTQSPTHLIKTRGQQVTLRCSPKSGHDTVSWYQQALGQGPQFIFQYYEEEERQRGNFPDRFSGHQFPNYSSELNVNALLLGDSALYLCASSFRTGITSNQPQHFGDGTRLSIL.

The rearrangement links TRBV7-3 to TRBJ2-1; 7 nucleotides match TRBD2. With V trimmed by 5 bases and J by 4 bases, 11 bases remained unmatched. The V gene's germline CDR1 is SGHTA and CDR2 FQGTGA. The CDR3 extends over 16 amino acids. The chain's CDR3 is CASSVKRDAIYNEQFF. CDR3 coding DNA: TGTGCCAGCAGCGTGAAGCGGGATGCGATTTACAATGAGCAGTTCTTC.

V usage is TRBV6-2 or TRBV6-3 and J usage is TRBJ2-1, with TRBD2 matching 7 bases. The trim removed 4 bases at V and 0 bases at J, leaving 6 bases unmatched. There are 16 residues in the CDR3. Germline V gives CDR1 MNHEY, CDR2 SVGEGT. The chain's CDR3 is CASSSLTSSSYNEQFF. CDR3 nucleotides: TGTGCCAGCAGTTCCCTGACTAGCAGCTCCTACAATGAGCAGTTCTTC.

The J gene is TRBJ2-4, the V gene TRBV5-8; TRBD1 matches at 8 bases. V shed 4 bases, J shed 0 bases, and the junction held 6 bases outside the gene matches. The CDR3 loop spans 16 amino acids. The germline gives CDR1 SGHTS, CDR2 YDEGEE. The CDR3 here is CASSRRDRLAKNIQYF. The CDR3 DNA reads as TGTGCCAGCAGCAGACGGGACAGGCTAGCCAAAAACATTCAGTACTTC.

The rearrangement joins TRBV20-1 to TRBJ2-3; 8 bases align to TRBD1. Germline-derived CDR1 and CDR2 are DFQATT and SNEGSKA (reference sequence). CDR3 length: 13 amino acids. Unmatched junction bases numbered 6, after V lost 1 base and J lost 9 bases. CDR3 region: CSARVNRGNTQYF. In DNA form, the CDR3 reads TGCAGTGCTAGAGTTAACAGGGGGAACACGCAGTATTTT.

The rearrangement links TRBV29-1 to TRBJ1-4, with unresolved D. Germline CDR1 is SQVTM and CDR2 is ANQGSEA. The germline V and J ends were trimmed by 1 base and 9 bases, with 9 bases remaining between them. The CDR3 length is 12 residues. The CDR3 DNA follows: TGCAGCGTTGAAGGAGGAGAGAAAAAACTGTTTTTT. Translated, it gives CSVEGGEKKLFF. Using reference TRBV29-1 and TRBJ1-4 for the parts outside the CDR3, the full variable domain is SAVISQKPSRDICQRGTSLTIQCQVDSQVTMMFWYRQQPGQSLTLIATANQGSEATYESGFVIDKFPISRPNLTFSTLTVSNMSPEDSSIYLCSVEGGEKKLFFGSGTQLSVL.

This chain uses TRBV6-5 with TRBJ1-5; unclear D gene. V was cut by 0 bases and J by 9 bases, with 9 bases left in between. This CDR3 comprises 13 residues. Germline V gene data show CDR1 as MNHEY and CDR2 as SVGAGI. CDR3 bases: TGTGCCAGCAGTTACTCAGGCGGTCTGCCCCAGCATTTT. Translating it yields CASSYSGGLPQHF.

The chain combines TRBV27 with TRBJ2-1, with TRBD2 matching 11 bases. The CDR3 covers 11 residues. Germline trimming cut 8 bases from V and 14 bases from J; bases unmatched to any gene: 5. Germline V CDR1 and CDR2: MNHEY, SMNVEV (reference sequence). CDR3: CASPPSGRKFF. CDR3 nucleotide sequence: TGTGCCAGCCCCCCTAGCGGGAGGAAGTTCTTC.

This clonotype was seen ten or more times. The genes are TRBV5-1 and TRBJ1-4; the D is unclear. The CDR3 extends over 14 amino acids. V lost 0 bases and J lost 7, with 10 bases in between. Germline CDR1 reads SGHRS; CDR2 reads YFSETQ. CDR3 bases: TGCGCCAGCAGCTTGGACGGGGTGGCTGAAAAACTGTTTTTT. Translating gives CASSLDGVAEKLFF.

The rearrangement joins TRBV3-1 to TRBJ2-6; D not certain. V gave up 4 bases and J gave up 0 bases, with 10 bases separating them. The germline CDR1 and CDR2 sequences are LGHDT and YNNKEL (reference sequence). CDR3 length: 16 residues. In DNA, the CDR3 is TGTGCCAGCAGCCCGGTCTGGAGCTCTGGGGCCAACGTCCTGACTTTC. Its translation: CASSPVWSSGANVLTF.

CDR3 coding DNA: TGCAGTGCCGCCCGGACTAGTTGGGATACGCAGTATTTT. This codes for CSAARTSWDTQYF. This rearrangement joins TRBV20-1 to TRBJ2-3; 7 bases line up with TRBD2. The CDR3 covers 13 residues. Germline values: CDR1 DFQATT, CDR2 SNEGSKA (reference sequence). After removal of 6 bases from V and 6 bases from J, the junction contained 9 bases not matched to a gene.

The chain carries TRBV10-3 and TRBJ2-1, with D possibly being TRBD1 (7 bases). The germline gives CDR1 ENHRY, CDR2 SYGVKD. This CDR3 is 14 amino acids long. Trimming shortened V by 11 bases and J by 7 bases, and 21 bases separated the two germline ends. The chain's CDR3 is CASVARQGGNEQFF. The CDR3 nucleotides are TGTGCCTCCGTGGCGAGACAGGGAGGTAATGAGCAGTTCTTC.

In this sample, this clonotype turned up once. The chain joins TRBV3-1 to TRBJ2-3, with a weak D call TRBD2 (5 bases). Germline CDR1 LGHDT, CDR2 YNNKEL (reference sequence). V was pared by 0 bases and J by 1 base, with 11 bases between. This CDR3 spans 16 amino acids. The DNA for the CDR3 is TGTGCCAGCAGCCAAGAATTATTGGAGGGCACAGATACGCAGTATTTT. Translation: CASSQELLEGTDTQYF.

This rearrangement joins TRBV7-2 to TRBJ2-1; 11 nucleotides agree with TRBD1. The CDR3 consists of 17 residues. Trimming at V came to 5 bases and at J to 9 bases, leaving 15 bases not matched to a gene. Germline V lookup: CDR1 SGHTA, CDR2 FQGNSA. The CDR3 coding sequence is TGTGCCAGCAGCCCATACTATATGGACAGGGGGCGAGGTGAGCAGTTCTTC. Amino acid sequence: CASSPYYMDRGRGEQFF.

This chain uses TRBV29-1 with TRBJ1-2, with D unresolved. Trimming took 7 bases from V and 4 from J, leaving 10 bases between them. CDR3 length: 11 amino acids. Per germline, CDR1 SQVTM and CDR2 ANQGSEA. In DNA, the CDR3 is TGCAGCGCTTGGACGGGCTATGGCTACACCTTC. Protein: CSAWTGYGYTF.

This chain joins TRBV11-3 and TRBJ2-1; TRBD2 matches 8 bases. J lost 7 bases, V lost 1 base, and 3 bases had no gene match. This CDR3 is built from 14 residues. Germline V gene sequence: CDR1 SGHNT, CDR2 YENEEA. DNA of the CDR3: TGTGCCAGCAGCTTAGGAGTAGCGGGGAATGAGCAGTTCTTC. It translates to CASSLGVAGNEQFF.

This clonotype was found many times. The chain joins TRBV7-2 to TRBJ2-5; possibly TRBD1 for D (6 bases). The CDR3 spans 15 residues. The V gene lost 0 bases and the J gene lost 2 bases, with 10 bases spanning the gap. Germline CDR1 is SGHTA and CDR2 is FQGNSA. Written as DNA, the CDR3 is TGTGCCAGCAGCTTAGCCCGGACAGCTCAAGAGACCCAGTACTTC. Translated: CASSLARTAQETQYF.

The chain has TRBV28 and TRBJ2-5; D is unclear. Trimming took 3 bases from V and 3 from J, leaving 14 bases between them. The germline V gene has CDR1 MDHEN and CDR2 SYDVKM. The CDR3 loop spans 15 amino acids. The CDR3 reads CASSLHSRTEETQYF. DNA of the CDR3: TGTGCCAGCAGTTTGCATAGCAGAACCGAAGAGACCCAGTACTTC.